These T cell receptor beta chains were read from a single sample in a study of blood T cell repertoires in COVID-19. Here immunoSEQ multiplex PCR was the method, and the copy in TCRdb shows in-frame clones only, minus some. The sample consists of around 140,000 clones, about 87% of them appearing once. Sample: peripheral blood. All receptors derive from a man aged 50 or older with acute or convalescent COVID-19. The CDR3 runs from the conserved cysteine through the conserved F or W. Fields, in order: V gene, D gene, clone size, J gene, CDR3 protein, CDR3 DNA. The D gene is left open where the match is weak. A row's size may be missing; if present it is once, few, many or a size class.

>TRBV6-1|.|few|TRBJ1-2
CASSEQGYGYTF
TGTGCCAGCAGTGAACAGGGCTATGGCTACACCTTC
>TRBV3-1/TRBV3-2|.|.|TRBJ1-1
CASSQGITEAFF
TGTGCCAGCAGCCAGGGCATCACTGAAGCTTTCTTT
>TRBV28|.|.|TRBJ2-7
CASSIQGDEQYF
TGTGCCAGCAGCATACAGGGCGACGAGCAGTACTTC
>TRBV20-1|TRBD2|.|TRBJ2-1
CSASSGSGYNEQFF
TGCAGTGCCAGTAGCGGGAGCGGCTACAATGAGCAGTTCTTC
>TRBV9|TRBD1|.|TRBJ1-2
CASSFSPEGQDYGYTF
TGTGCCAGCAGCTTTAGCCCGGAGGGACAGGACTATGGCTACACCTTC
>TRBV6-5|.|.|TRBJ2-5
CASSTRETQYF
TGTGCCAGCAGCACTAGGGAGACCCAGTACTTC
>TRBV4-1|.|.|TRBJ1-1
CASNPRGGLDEAFF
TGCGCCAGCAACCCAAGGGGGGGCTTGGATGAAGCTTTCTTT
>TRBV15|.|.|TRBJ1-3
CATSAGLGNTIYF
TGTGCCACCAGCGCAGGGTTGGGAAACACCATATATTTT
>TRBV7-2|.|.|TRBJ1-2
CASSLARDLGGYTF
TGTGCCAGCAGCTTAGCGCGTGACCTAGGAGGCTACACCTTC
>TRBV18|TRBD1|.|TRBJ1-6
CASGGQGDSPLHF
TGTGCCAGCGGGGGACAGGGAGATTCACCCCTCCACTTT
>TRBV11-3|TRBD2|.|TRBJ2-2
CASSLTSGAGELFF
TGTGCCAGCAGCTTAACTAGCGGAGCCGGGGAGCTGTTTTTT
>TRBV27|TRBD1|.|TRBJ1-5
CASSSTGQGIPGPQHF
TGTGCCAGCAGTTCCACCGGACAGGGGATTCCTGGGCCCCAGCATTTT
>TRBV6-5|.|once|TRBJ2-7
CACRRGTGEQYF
TGTGCCTGCAGGAGGGGGACGGGCGAGCAGTACTTC
>TRBV18|.|.|TRBJ2-3
CASSPRAGDTQYF
TGTGCCAGCTCACCACGCGCGGGGGATACGCAGTATTTT
>TRBV6-5|TRBD1|.|TRBJ1-5
CASTTNRGFQPQHF
TGTGCCAGCACCACCAACAGGGGATTTCAGCCCCAGCATTTT
>TRBV10-2|.|.|TRBJ1-1
CASNKFLERSEAFF
TGCGCCAGCAATAAATTTCTGGAGCGATCAGAAGCTTTCTTT
>TRBV5-6|TRBD1|.|TRBJ2-5
CASTHRGQMEETQYF
TGTGCCAGCACCCACAGGGGACAGATGGAGGAGACCCAGTACTTC
>TRBV5-4|.|.|TRBJ2-2
CASSLQGVGNTGELFF
TGTGCCAGCAGCTTGCAAGGGGTGGGAAACACCGGGGAGCTGTTTTTT
>TRBV27|TRBD1|.|TRBJ1-3
CASRGTAGGTIYF
TGTGCCAGCCGTGGGACAGCGGGAGGCACCATATATTTT
>TRBV11-2|.|.|TRBJ1-3
CASSLTTGNTIYF
TGTGCCAGCAGCTTGACTACTGGAAACACCATATATTTT
>TRBV28|.|.|TRBJ1-5
CASLGHPSNQPQHF
TGTGCCAGCCTGGGACACCCTAGCAATCAGCCCCAGCATTTT
>TRBV2|TRBD1|.|TRBJ1-4
CASRPQGANEKLFF
TGTGCCAGCAGGCCACAGGGGGCTAATGAAAAACTGTTTTTT
>TRBV3-1/TRBV3-2|TRBD1|.|TRBJ1-2
CASRLGTGSSYGYTF
TGTGCCAGCAGGCTTGGGACAGGATCTAGCTATGGCTACACCTTC
>TRBV30|.|.|TRBJ1-1
CAWSAGQPNTEAFF
TGTGCCTGGAGTGCAGGACAGCCGAACACTGAAGCTTTCTTT
>TRBV5-1|TRBD1|.|TRBJ1-1
CASSLQGASLTEAFF
TGCGCCAGCAGCTTGCAGGGGGCTTCTCTCACTGAAGCTTTCTTT
>TRBV2|TRBD2|.|TRBJ2-3
CASRQRGTTDTQYF
TGTGCCAGCAGGCAGCGGGGAACCACAGATACGCAGTATTTT
>TRBV10-3|TRBD1|.|TRBJ1-1
CAAGTGGLNTEAFF
TGTGCCGCAGGGACAGGGGGCCTGAACACTGAAGCTTTCTTT
>TRBV14|TRBD2|.|TRBJ2-7
CASSQGGPYEQYF
TGTGCCAGCAGCCAGGGAGGGCCCTACGAGCAGTACTTC
>TRBV29-1|.|.|TRBJ2-3
CSVEGNLSGTDTQYF
TGCAGCGTTGAGGGGAACCTAAGCGGGACAGATACGCAGTATTTT
>TRBV5-4|.|.|TRBJ2-4
CASSFREDIQYF
TGTGCCAGCAGCTTTCGAGAGGACATTCAGTACTTC
>TRBV7-9|.|.|TRBJ2-2
CASSYYSGELFF
TGTGCCAGCAGCTATTACTCCGGGGAGCTGTTTTTT
>TRBV11-2|TRBD1|.|TRBJ1-2
CASSPLRDSGYTF
TGTGCCAGCAGCCCCCTCCGGGACAGCGGCTACACCTTC
>TRBV11-2|TRBD1|few|TRBJ1-2
CASSQPGQGRGYTF
TGTGCCAGCAGCCAGCCGGGACAGGGACGTGGCTACACCTTC
>TRBV5-1|TRBD1|.|TRBJ1-2
CASSSPDRGYGYTF
TGCGCCAGCAGCTCGCCTGACAGGGGCTATGGCTACACCTTC
>TRBV19|TRBD1|.|TRBJ1-2
CARGAGQGAGYTF
TGTGCCAGGGGGGCGGGACAGGGCGCTGGCTACACCTTC
>TRBV27|.|.|TRBJ1-6
CASSLRGFSRSPLHF
TGTGCCAGCAGTTTGCGGGGGTTTAGTCGTTCACCCCTCCACTTT
>TRBV11-2|.|.|TRBJ2-7
CASSLAPGRRNEQYF
TGTGCCAGCAGCTTAGCACCAGGGAGGAGGAACGAGCAGTACTTC
>TRBV12-5|TRBD2|.|TRBJ2-2
CASGTRGGSGTGELFF
TGTGCTAGTGGGACCCGCGGGGGGAGCGGCACCGGGGAGCTGTTTTTT
>TRBV9|TRBD1|.|TRBJ1-2
CAGSAQTGYYGYTF
TGTGCCGGCAGCGCCCAGACAGGGTACTATGGCTACACCTTC
>TRBV14|.|.|TRBJ1-1
CASSQSTFTEAFF
TGTGCCAGCAGCCAGTCTACCTTCACTGAAGCTTTCTTT
>TRBV7-6|TRBD2|.|TRBJ2-1
CASSLIQRETEQFF
TGTGCCAGCAGCTTAATACAGCGGGAGACTGAGCAGTTCTTC
>TRBV6-5|TRBD1|.|TRBJ1-2
CASRASYRGEGYTF
TGTGCCAGCAGGGCAAGCTACAGGGGAGAGGGCTACACCTTC
>TRBV18|.|.|TRBJ1-2
CASSPLDPLQGSSYGYTF
TGTGCCAGCTCACCACTCGACCCTCTACAGGGAAGCTCATATGGCTACACCTTC
>TRBV3-1/TRBV3-2|.|.|TRBJ1-5
CASSLREENQPQHF
TGTGCCAGCAGCCTCAGGGAGGAAAATCAGCCCCAGCATTTT
>TRBV25-1|.|.|TRBJ2-5
CASSRGQNQETQYF
TGTGCCAGCAGTCGCGGACAGAACCAAGAGACCCAGTACTTC
>TRBV27|TRBD1|.|TRBJ1-2
CASSFLRTGTNYGYTF
TGTGCCAGCAGTTTCCTCAGGACAGGGACTAACTATGGCTACACCTTC
>TRBV27|.|.|TRBJ1-5
CASRHGAEDLGGEMDF
TGTGCCAGCAGGCACGGTGCCGAAGACCTTGGGGGGGAAATGGATTTT
>TRBV9|.|.|TRBJ1-1
CASSGHRYGSRGEAFF
TGTGCCAGCAGCGGACACAGGTACGGTTCCAGAGGTGAAGCTTTCTTT